The 24 T cell receptor beta chains given below trace back to one sample, sequenced in a study of cytomegalovirus exposure and HLA in healthy donors. This PCR relied on a set of 60 Vbeta primers and 13 Jbeta primers. The protocol was immunoSEQ multiplex PCR, while the TCRdb copy is restricted to in-frame clones and leaves out a portion. This repertoire shows about 140,000 clones, about 80% found once; its top ten account for 5.1%. The sequenced sample was PBMCs. Source of these receptors: a male donor in good health and CMV-seronegative.

The V call is TRBV27, the J call TRBJ2-7; a weak D match, TRBD2 (5 bases). Trimming cost V 4 bases and J 4 bases, with 17 bases left between them. CDR1 and CDR2 from the germline V gene are MNHEY and SMNVEV (reference sequence). This CDR3 region has 15 residues. Here the CDR3 DNA reads TGTGCCAGCAGTTCGATCATTCGGGGAGAATACGAGCAGTACTTC. It is translated as CASSSIIRGEYEQYF.

The table lists this clone with a count of one. The J gene is TRBJ1-1, the V gene TRBV10-3; 8 bases match TRBD1. V was clipped by 3 bases and J by 1 base; unmatched bases: 10. Germline values: CDR1 ENHRY, CDR2 SYGVKD. The CDR3 length is 17 residues. The CDR3 reads CAISDGRGQRGNTEAFF. The CDR3 region has the DNA TGTGCCATCAGTGACGGCAGGGGGCAAAGAGGGAACACTGAAGCTTTCTTT.

The V and J genes are TRBV6-5 and TRBJ1-5, with a weak D call TRBD1 (5 bases). Germline V gene sequence: CDR1 MNHEY, CDR2 SVGAGI. The length of the CDR3 is 13 residues. V dropped 6 bases and J dropped 7 bases, with 13 bases sitting between them. CDR3 sequence (DNA): TGTGCCAGCAGCCGGACACTGGAACAGCCCCAGCATTTT. It translates to CASSRTLEQPQHF.

This clone has more than one count but fewer than ten. This chain links TRBV6-5 with TRBJ2-2; 11 bases line up with TRBD2. Germline CDR1 is MNHEY and CDR2 is SVGAGI. The CDR3 covers 15 residues. Trimming took 5 bases from V and 5 from J; bases not matched to a gene: 4. CDR3 nucleotide sequence: TGTGCCAGCAGTCGATCTAGCGGGGGGACCGGGGAGCTGTTTTTT. Its protein product is CASSRSSGGTGELFF.

The rearrangement joins TRBV27 to TRBJ1-2; D possibly corresponds to TRBD1 (5 bases). Germline CDR1 reads MNHEY; CDR2 reads SMNVEV (reference sequence). The V end was cut by 5 bases, the J end by 7 bases, with 14 bases between. This CDR3 spans 13 amino acids. CDR3 loop: CASSPSGRGGYTF. In nucleotides, the CDR3 is TGTGCCAGCAGTCCCTCGGGGAGGGGTGGCTACACCTTC.

The table lists this clone with a count of one. Other DNA sequences in the sample encode the same CDR3. CDR3 in amino acids: CAWSPQGYGYTF. CDR3 DNA: TGTGCCTGGAGTCCCCAGGGGTACGGCTACACCTTC. The chain combines TRBV30 with TRBJ1-2; D is perhaps TRBD1 (6 bases). Trimming removed 2 bases from V and 8 bases from J, with 12 bases in between. Germline V lookup: CDR1 GTSNPN, CDR2 SVGIG (reference sequence). This CDR3 contains 12 residues.

Comments on this clone: Other nucleotide sequences from this sample produce the same CDR3. The chain combines TRBV28 with TRBJ1-2; tentative D call: TRBD1 (5 bases). CDR1 is MDHEN and CDR2 is SYDVKM in the germline V gene. This CDR3 has 13 amino acids. The V end lost 5 bases, the J end lost 2 bases, and 9 bases lay between the germline ends. The CDR3 DNA reads as TGTGCCAGCAGTCCGACAGTAAACTATGGCTACACCTTC. Protein product: CASSPTVNYGYTF.

This chain links TRBV19 with TRBJ1-2, with D possibly TRBD1 on 5 matching bases. Germline lookup yields CDR1 LNHDA and CDR2 SQIVND (reference sequence). The CDR3 consists of 15 residues. V was clipped by 5 bases and J by 3 bases, with 16 bases between them. CDR3 sequence (DNA): TGTGCCAGTAGTCCCACAGACAGTGGATACTATGGCTACACCTTC. As protein: CASSPTDSGYYGYTF.

This clone was counted only a few times. The rearrangement uses TRBV2 and TRBJ2-3, with 9 positions matching TRBD2. Germline V lookup: CDR1 SNHLY, CDR2 FYNNEI. The CDR3 loop spans 15 amino acids. Germline trimming cut 6 bases from V and 4 bases from J; bases unmatched to any gene: 8. The DNA of the CDR3 is TGTGCCAGCAGATTCTTAGGCGGGGGGGCAGATACGCAGTATTTT. It translates to CASRFLGGGADTQYF.

In this sample, this clone turned up once. The chain employs TRBV6-1 and TRBJ1-6; D is undetermined. Trimming left V 2 bases short and J 10 bases short, with 9 bases between. This CDR3 has 13 residues. The V gene's germline CDR1 is MNHNS and CDR2 SASEGT. CDR3 protein: CASSEQIESPLHF. The CDR3, as DNA: TGTGCCAGCAGTGAACAGATTGAATCACCCCTCCACTTT.

The rearrangement uses TRBV30 and TRBJ2-5; TRBD1 agrees at 7 bases. V gave up 2 bases and J gave up 0 bases; unmatched junction bases: 12. There are 17 residues in the CDR3. The germline V gene has CDR1 GTSNPN and CDR2 SVGIG (reference sequence). CDR3 loop: CAWSSDRAGQYQETQYF. CDR3 DNA: TGTGCCTGGAGTTCCGACAGGGCGGGTCAGTACCAAGAGACCCAGTACTTC.

The chain carries TRBV6-5 and TRBJ2-3, with 9 bases matching TRBD1. The CDR3 has 16 amino acids. Trimming removed 4 bases from V and 1 base from J; junction bases left unmatched: 6. CDR1 and CDR2 from the germline V gene are MNHEY and SVGAGI. The CDR3 reads CASSFYRDRGTDTQYF. The CDR3 nucleotides read TGTGCCAGCAGTTTCTACCGGGACAGGGGCACAGATACGCAGTATTTT.

The V call is TRBV4-3, the J call TRBJ1-6; 8 positions agree with TRBD1. Germline V gives CDR1 LGHNA, CDR2 YSLEER. The CDR3 spans 17 residues. V lost 0 bases, J lost 5 bases, and 6 bases stayed unmatched. CDR3 region: CASSQDSAGGNNSPLHF. In DNA, the CDR3 is TGCGCCAGCAGCCAAGATTCCGCAGGGGGCAATAATTCACCCCTCCACTTT.

The chain is built from TRBV30 and TRBJ2-1; D may be TRBD1 (6 bases). Germline CDR1 GTSNPN, CDR2 SVGIG (reference sequence). With 4 bases removed from V and 5 bases from J, the gap between germline ends came to 12 bases. The CDR3 totals 13 residues. The CDR3 sequence is CAWNYRVNNEQFF. The CDR3 DNA reads TGTGCCTGGAATTACAGGGTCAACAATGAGCAGTTCTTC. Based on the CDR3 plus reference TRBV30 and TRBJ2-1, the full variable domain is SQTIHQWPATLVQPVGSPLSLECTVEGTSNPNLYWYRQAAGRGLQLLFYSVGIGQISSEVPQNLSASRPQDRQFILSSKKLLLSDSGFYLCAWNYRVNNEQFFGPGTRLTVL.

The CDR3: CATSRGQVFNSPLHF. CDR3 nucleotides: TGTGCCACCAGCAGAGGCCAGGTTTTTAATTCACCCCTCCACTTT. The V and J genes are TRBV15 and TRBJ1-6; D unclear. CDR1 is LNHNV and CDR2 is YYDKDF in the germline V gene (reference sequence). The CDR3 runs to 15 residues. The V end was cut by 1 base, the J end by 6 bases, with 10 bases between.

The chain combines TRBV9 with TRBJ2-2, with D uncertain. The CDR3 has 13 amino acids. V was pared by 3 bases and J by 7 bases, with 10 bases between. Per germline, CDR1 SGDLS and CDR2 YYNGEE. CDR3: CASSAQSHGELFF. Here the CDR3 DNA reads TGTGCCAGCAGCGCGCAGTCCCACGGGGAGCTGTTTTTT.

The J gene is TRBJ1-6, the V gene TRBV10-2, with D perhaps matching TRBD1 (5 bases). The CDR3 sequence is 13 residues long. V was shortened by 7 bases and J by 14 bases, with 18 bases between the two germline ends. CDR1 WSHSY and CDR2 SAAADI come from the germline V gene. The chain's CDR3 is CASKMGGRSSLHF. In DNA, the CDR3 is TGCGCCAGCAAAATGGGGGGTCGGTCATCCCTCCACTTT.

J is TRBJ2-3 and V is TRBV25-1; tentative D call: TRBD2 (6 bases). V shed 4 bases and J shed 0 bases, with 14 bases lying between them. Germline V gene data show CDR1 as MGHDK and CDR2 as SYGVNS. The CDR3 extends over 16 amino acids. The CDR3 DNA is TGTGCCAGCAGTGTGACTAGTCCGCTGAGCACAGATACGCAGTATTTT. This encodes CASSVTSPLSTDTQYF.

The V call is TRBV6-5, the J call TRBJ2-1; TRBD2 might be the D (6 bases). Trimming shortened V by 4 bases and J by 5 bases, and 15 bases separated the two germline ends. The length of the CDR3 is 15 residues. Per germline, CDR1 MNHEY and CDR2 SVGAGI. The chain's CDR3 is CASSSRGFSNNEQFF. The CDR3, as DNA: TGTGCCAGCAGTTCCCGGGGGTTCTCAAACAATGAGCAGTTCTTC.

The DNA of the CDR3 is TGTGCCAGCAGTTGGGGGCTCAGGAACTATGGCTACACCTTC. Protein product: CASSWGLRNYGYTF. The genes are TRBV28 and TRBJ1-2; D possibly corresponds to TRBD1 (6 bases). The germline V gene encodes CDR1 MDHEN and CDR2 SYDVKM. The CDR3 has 14 residues. V lost 4 bases and J lost 2, with 11 bases in between.

A few counts support this clone. V usage is TRBV5-1 and J usage is TRBJ2-7; 10 nucleotides line up with TRBD1. The germline gives CDR1 SGHRS, CDR2 YFSETQ. The CDR3 extends over 18 amino acids. V trimming: 2 bases; J trimming: 5 bases; junction bases outside the gene matches: 16. CDR3 nucleotide sequence: TGCGCCAGCAGCTTACGACAGGGGGCGACTGCTGTCCCAGACGAGCAGTACTTC. It is translated as CASSLRQGATAVPDEQYF.

This chain uses TRBV5-4 with TRBJ2-3; TRBD1 aligns across 10 bases. V was pared by 4 bases and J by 6 bases, with 8 bases of the junction left unmatched. This CDR3 has 15 amino acids. Germline V gene data show CDR1 as SGHNT and CDR2 as YYREEE (reference sequence). In DNA, the CDR3 is TGTGCCAGCAGCCATGGACAGGGGGTGTTGGATACGCAGTATTTT. Translation: CASSHGQGVLDTQYF.

The chain has TRBV4-2 and TRBJ2-1; TRBD2 matches at 7 bases. V lost 4 bases, J lost 6 bases, and 9 bases stayed unmatched. From germline, CDR1 is LGHNA and CDR2 YNFKEQ. This CDR3 is 15 amino acids long. CDR3 in amino acids: CASSPPVAGSNEQFF. The CDR3 nucleotides are TGTGCCAGCAGCCCCCCGGTAGCGGGCTCCAATGAGCAGTTCTTC.

This sequence joins TRBV5-5 and TRBJ1-6, with D perhaps TRBD1 (5 bases). V was trimmed by 2 bases and J by 3 bases, leaving 15 bases between them. The CDR3 is 17 residues long. CDR1 and CDR2 (germline): SGHKS, YYEKEE (reference sequence). CDR3 sequence: CASSFEPDSLYNSPLHF. The CDR3, as DNA: TGTGCCAGCAGCTTTGAACCAGACAGTCTCTATAATTCACCCCTCCACTTT. Drawing the rest from reference TRBV5-5 and TRBJ1-6, the complete variable domain is DAGVTQSPTHLIKTRGQQVTLRCSPISGHKSVSWYQQVLGQGPQFIFQYYEKEERGRGNFPDRFSARQFPNYSSELNVNALLLGDSALYLCASSFEPDSLYNSPLHFGNGTRLTVT.